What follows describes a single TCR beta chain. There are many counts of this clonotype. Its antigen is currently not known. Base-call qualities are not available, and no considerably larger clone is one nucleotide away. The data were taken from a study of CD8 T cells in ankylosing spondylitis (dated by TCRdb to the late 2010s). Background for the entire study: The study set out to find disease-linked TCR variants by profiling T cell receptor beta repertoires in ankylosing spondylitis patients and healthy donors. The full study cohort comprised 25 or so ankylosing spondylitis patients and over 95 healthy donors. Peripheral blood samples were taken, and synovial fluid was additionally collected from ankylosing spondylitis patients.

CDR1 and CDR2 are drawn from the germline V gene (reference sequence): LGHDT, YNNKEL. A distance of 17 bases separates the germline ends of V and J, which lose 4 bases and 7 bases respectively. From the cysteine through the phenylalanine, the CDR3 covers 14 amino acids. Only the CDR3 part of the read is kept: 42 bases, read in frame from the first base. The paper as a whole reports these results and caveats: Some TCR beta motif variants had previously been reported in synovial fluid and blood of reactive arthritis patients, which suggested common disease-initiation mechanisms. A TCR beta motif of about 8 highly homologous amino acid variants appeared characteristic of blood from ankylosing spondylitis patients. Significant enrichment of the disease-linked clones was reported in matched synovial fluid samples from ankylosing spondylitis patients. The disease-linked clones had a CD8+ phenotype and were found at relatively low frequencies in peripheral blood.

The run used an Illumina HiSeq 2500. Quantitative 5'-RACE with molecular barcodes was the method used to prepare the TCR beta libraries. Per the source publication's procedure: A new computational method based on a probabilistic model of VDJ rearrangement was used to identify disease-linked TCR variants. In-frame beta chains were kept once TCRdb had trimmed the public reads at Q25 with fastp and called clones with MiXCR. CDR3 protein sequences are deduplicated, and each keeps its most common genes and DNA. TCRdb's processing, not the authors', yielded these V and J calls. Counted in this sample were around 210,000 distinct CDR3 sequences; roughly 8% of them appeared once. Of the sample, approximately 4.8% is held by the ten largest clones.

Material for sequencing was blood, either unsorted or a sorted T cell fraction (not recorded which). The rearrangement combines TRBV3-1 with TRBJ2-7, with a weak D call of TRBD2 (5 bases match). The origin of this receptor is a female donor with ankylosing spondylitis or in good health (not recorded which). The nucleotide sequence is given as TGTGCCAGCAGCCCCTCCGGGAACATCTGGGAGCAGTACTTC. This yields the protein CASSPSGNIWEQYF.